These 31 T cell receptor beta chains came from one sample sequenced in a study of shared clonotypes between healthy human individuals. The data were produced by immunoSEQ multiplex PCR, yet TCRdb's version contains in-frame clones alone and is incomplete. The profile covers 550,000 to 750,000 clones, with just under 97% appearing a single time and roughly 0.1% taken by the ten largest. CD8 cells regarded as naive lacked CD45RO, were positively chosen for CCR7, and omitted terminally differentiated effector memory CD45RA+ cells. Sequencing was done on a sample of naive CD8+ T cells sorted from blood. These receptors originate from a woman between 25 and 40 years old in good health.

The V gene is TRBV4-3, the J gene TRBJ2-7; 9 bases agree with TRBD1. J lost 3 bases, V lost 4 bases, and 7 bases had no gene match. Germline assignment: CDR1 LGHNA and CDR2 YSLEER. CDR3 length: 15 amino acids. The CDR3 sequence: CASSRWTGANYEQYF. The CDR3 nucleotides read TGCGCCAGCAGCCGATGGACAGGGGCAAACTACGAGCAGTACTTC.

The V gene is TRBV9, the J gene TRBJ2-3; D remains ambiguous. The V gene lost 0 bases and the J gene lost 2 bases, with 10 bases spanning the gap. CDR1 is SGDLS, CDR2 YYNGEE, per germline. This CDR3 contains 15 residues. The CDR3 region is CASSVGRVATDTQYF. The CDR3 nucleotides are TGTGCCAGCAGCGTAGGTCGGGTTGCCACAGATACGCAGTATTTT.

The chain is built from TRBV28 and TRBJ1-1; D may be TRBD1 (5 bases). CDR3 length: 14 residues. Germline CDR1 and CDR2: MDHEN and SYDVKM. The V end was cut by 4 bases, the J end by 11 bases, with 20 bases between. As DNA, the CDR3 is TGTGCCAGCAGTTCCCGGGACGGAGCACCAAGGGCTTTCTTT. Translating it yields CASSSRDGAPRAFF.

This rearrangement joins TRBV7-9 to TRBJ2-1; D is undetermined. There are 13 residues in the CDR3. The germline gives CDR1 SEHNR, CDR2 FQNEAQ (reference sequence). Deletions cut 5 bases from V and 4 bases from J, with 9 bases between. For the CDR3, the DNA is TGTGCCAGCAGCCGTGACGGATACAATGAGCAGTTCTTC. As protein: CASSRDGYNEQFF.

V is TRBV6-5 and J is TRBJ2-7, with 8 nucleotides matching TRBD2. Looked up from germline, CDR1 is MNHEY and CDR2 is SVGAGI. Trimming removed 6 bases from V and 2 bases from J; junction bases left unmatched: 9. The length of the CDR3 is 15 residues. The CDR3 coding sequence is TGTGCCAGCAGAGCACGTAGCGGGGTGGCCTACGAGCAGTACTTC. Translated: CASRARSGVAYEQYF.

CDR3 loop: CASSQYQGEFGEKLFF. The CDR3 region has the DNA TGCGCCAGCAGCCAATACCAGGGCGAGTTTGGGGAAAAACTGTTTTTT. The rearrangement uses TRBV4-1 and TRBJ1-4, with D possibly matching TRBD1 (5 bases). Trimming cost V 2 bases and J 8 bases, with 18 bases left between them. CDR3 length: 16 residues. Germline V gene data show CDR1 as MGHRA and CDR2 as YSYEKL.

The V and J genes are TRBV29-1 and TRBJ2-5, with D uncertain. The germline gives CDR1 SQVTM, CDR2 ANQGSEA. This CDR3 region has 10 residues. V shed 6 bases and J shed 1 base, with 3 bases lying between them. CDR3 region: CSVAQETQYF. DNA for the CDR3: TGCAGCGTCGCCCAAGAGACCCAGTACTTC.

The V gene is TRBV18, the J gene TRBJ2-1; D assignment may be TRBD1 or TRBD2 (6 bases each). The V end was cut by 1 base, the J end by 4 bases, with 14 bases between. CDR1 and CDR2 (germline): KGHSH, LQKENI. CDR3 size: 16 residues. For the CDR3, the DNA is TGTGCCAGCTCACCACTGAGGGGGGACCCTTACAATGAGCAGTTCTTC. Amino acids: CASSPLRGDPYNEQFF.

CDR3 nucleotide sequence: TGTGCCAGCAGCCAGGGTATTCACGAGCAGTACTTC. Its translation: CASSQGIHEQYF. The chain has TRBV5-4 and TRBJ2-7; the D gene is possibly TRBD1 (5 bases). The CDR3 runs 12 residues. Trimming pared 4 bases from V and 5 bases from J, leaving 10 bases between. The germline CDR1 and CDR2 sequences are SGHNT and YYREEE (reference sequence).

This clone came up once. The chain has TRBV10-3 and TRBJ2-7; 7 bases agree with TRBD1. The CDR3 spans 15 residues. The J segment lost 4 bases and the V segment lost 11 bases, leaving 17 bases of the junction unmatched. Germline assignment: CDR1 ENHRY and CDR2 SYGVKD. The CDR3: CASSPPGTVRYEQYF. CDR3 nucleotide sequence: TGTGCCTCCAGTCCCCCCGGGACAGTCCGATACGAGCAGTACTTC.

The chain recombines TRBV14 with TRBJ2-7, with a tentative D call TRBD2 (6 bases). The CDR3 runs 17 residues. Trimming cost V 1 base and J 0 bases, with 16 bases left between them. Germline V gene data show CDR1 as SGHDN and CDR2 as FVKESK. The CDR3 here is CASSQGSGRRDSYEQYF. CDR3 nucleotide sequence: TGTGCCAGCAGCCAAGGCAGTGGTAGGCGGGACTCCTACGAGCAGTACTTC. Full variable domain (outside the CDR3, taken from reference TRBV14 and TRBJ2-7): EAGVTQFPSHSVIEKGQTVTLRCDPISGHDNLYWYRRVMGKEIKFLLHFVKESKQDESGMPNNRFLAERTGGTYSTLKVQPAELEDSGVYFCASSQGSGRRDSYEQYFGPGTRLTVT.

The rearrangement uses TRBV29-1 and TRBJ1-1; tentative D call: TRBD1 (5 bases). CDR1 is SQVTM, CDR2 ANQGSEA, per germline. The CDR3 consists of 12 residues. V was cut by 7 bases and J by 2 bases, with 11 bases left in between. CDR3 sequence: CSAPTVNTEAFF. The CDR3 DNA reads TGCAGCGCCCCGACAGTAAACACTGAAGCTTTCTTT.

CDR3 in DNA: TGTGCCAGCAGGGACCTAGCGGGAGACCCCTACAATGAGCAGTTCTTC. Residues: CASRDLAGDPYNEQFF. The chain carries TRBV6-6 and TRBJ2-1, with 10 bases that match TRBD2. The CDR3 runs 16 residues. From germline, CDR1 is MNHNY and CDR2 SVGAGI (reference sequence). The V gene end was trimmed by 6 bases and the J gene end by 2 bases; junction bases not matched to a gene: 7.

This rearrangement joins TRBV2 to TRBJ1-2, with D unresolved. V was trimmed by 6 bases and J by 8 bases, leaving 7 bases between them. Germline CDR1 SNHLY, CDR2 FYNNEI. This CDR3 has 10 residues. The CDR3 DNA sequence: TGTGCCAGCAGCTACGGGGGCTACACCTTC. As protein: CASSYGGYTF.

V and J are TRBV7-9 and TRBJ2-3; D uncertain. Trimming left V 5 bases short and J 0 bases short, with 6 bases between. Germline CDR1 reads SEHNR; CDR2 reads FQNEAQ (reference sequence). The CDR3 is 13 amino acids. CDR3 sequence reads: CASSRLSTDTQYF. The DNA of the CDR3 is TGTGCCAGCAGCCGGCTGAGCACAGATACGCAGTATTTT. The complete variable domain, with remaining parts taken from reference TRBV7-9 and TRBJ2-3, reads DTGVSQNPRHKITKRGQNVTFRCDPISEHNRLYWYRQTLGQGPEFLTYFQNEAQLEKSRLLSDRFSAERPKGSFSTLEIQRTEQGDSAMYLCASSRLSTDTQYFGPGTRLTVL.

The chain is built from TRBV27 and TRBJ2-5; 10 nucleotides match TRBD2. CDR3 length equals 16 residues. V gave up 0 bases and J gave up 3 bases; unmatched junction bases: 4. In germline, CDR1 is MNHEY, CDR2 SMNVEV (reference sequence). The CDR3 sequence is CASSLSIGLAEETQYF. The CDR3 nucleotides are TGTGCCAGCAGTTTATCGATAGGACTAGCGGAAGAGACCCAGTACTTC.

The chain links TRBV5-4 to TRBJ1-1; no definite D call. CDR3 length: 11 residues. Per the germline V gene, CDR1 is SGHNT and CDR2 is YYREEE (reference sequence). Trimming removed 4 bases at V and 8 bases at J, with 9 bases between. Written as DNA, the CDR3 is TGTGCCAGCAGCGTTGAGAGGGAAGCTTTCTTT. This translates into CASSVEREAFF.

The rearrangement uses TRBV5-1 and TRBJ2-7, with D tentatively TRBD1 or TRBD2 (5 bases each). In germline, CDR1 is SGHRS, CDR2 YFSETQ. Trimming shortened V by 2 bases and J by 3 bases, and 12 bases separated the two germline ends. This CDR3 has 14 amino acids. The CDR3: CASSLRGEVYEQYF. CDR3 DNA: TGCGCCAGCAGCTTACGAGGGGAAGTCTACGAGCAGTACTTC. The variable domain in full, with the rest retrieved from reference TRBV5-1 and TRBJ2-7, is KAGVTQTPRYLIKTRGQQVTLSCSPISGHRSVSWYQQTPGQGLQFLFEYFSETQRNKGNFPGRFSGRQFSNSRSEMNVSTLELGDSALYLCASSLRGEVYEQYFGPGTRLTVT.

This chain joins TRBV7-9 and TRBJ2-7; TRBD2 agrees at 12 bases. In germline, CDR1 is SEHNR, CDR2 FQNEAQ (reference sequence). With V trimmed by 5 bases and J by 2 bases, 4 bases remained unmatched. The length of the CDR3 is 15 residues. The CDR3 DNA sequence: TGTGCCAGCAGCCTGCGGACTAGCGGGGCCTACGAGCAGTACTTC. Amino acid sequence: CASSLRTSGAYEQYF.

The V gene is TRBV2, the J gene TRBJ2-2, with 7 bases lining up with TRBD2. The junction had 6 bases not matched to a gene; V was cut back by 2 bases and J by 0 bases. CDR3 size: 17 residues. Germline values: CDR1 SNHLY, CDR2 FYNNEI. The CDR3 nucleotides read TGTGCCAGCAGTGAAAATAGGCTAGCGGCGAACACCGGGGAGCTGTTTTTT. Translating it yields CASSENRLAANTGELFF. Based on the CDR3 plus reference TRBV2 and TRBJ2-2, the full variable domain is EPEVTQTPSHQVTQMGQEVILRCVPISNHLYFYWYRQILGQKVEFLVSFYNNEISEKSEIFDDQFSVERPDGSNFTLKIRSTKLEDSAMYFCASSENRLAANTGELFFGEGSRLTVL.

The CDR3 protein is CASSQRPGTGGPGELFF. The CDR3 nucleotides read TGCGCCAGCAGCCAACGCCCCGGGACAGGGGGTCCCGGGGAGCTGTTTTTT. The V call is TRBV4-1, the J call TRBJ2-2; 11 bases fit TRBD1. Germline CDR1 and CDR2: MGHRA and YSYEKL. The V and J ends lost 2 bases and 6 bases, in that order; junction bases with no gene match: 8. The CDR3 is 17 amino acids.

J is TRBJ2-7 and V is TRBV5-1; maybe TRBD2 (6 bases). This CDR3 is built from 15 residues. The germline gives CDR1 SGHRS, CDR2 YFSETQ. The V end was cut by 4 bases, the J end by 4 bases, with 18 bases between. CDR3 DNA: TGCGCCAGCAGCGTCCAGCGGGTGACTCTTTACGAGCAGTACTTC. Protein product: CASSVQRVTLYEQYF.

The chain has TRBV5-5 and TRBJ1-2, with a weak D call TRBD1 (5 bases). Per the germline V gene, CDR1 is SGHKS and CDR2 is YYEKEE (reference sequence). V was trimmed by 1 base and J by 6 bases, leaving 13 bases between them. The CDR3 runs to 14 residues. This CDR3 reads CASSLKFGDDGYTF. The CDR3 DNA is TGTGCCAGCAGCTTGAAATTCGGGGACGATGGCTACACCTTC.

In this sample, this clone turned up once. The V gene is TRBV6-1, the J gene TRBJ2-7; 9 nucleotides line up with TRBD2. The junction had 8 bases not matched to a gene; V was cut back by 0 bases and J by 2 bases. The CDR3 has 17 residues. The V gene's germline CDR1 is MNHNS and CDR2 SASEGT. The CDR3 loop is CASSEASRAGGPYEQYF. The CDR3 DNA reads TGTGCCAGCAGTGAAGCTTCGCGTGCGGGAGGGCCCTACGAGCAGTACTTC.

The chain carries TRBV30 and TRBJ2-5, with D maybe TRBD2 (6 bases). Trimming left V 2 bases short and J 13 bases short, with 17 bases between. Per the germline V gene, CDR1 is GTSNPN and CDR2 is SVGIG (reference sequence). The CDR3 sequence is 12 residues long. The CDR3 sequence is CAWSFPGLSPYF. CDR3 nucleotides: TGTGCCTGGAGTTTCCCGGGACTCTCACCGTACTTC.

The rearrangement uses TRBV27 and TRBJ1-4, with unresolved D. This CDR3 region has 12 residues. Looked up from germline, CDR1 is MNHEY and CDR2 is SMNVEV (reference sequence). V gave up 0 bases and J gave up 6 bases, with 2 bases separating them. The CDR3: CASSLSDEKLFF. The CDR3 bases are TGTGCCAGCAGTTTATCCGATGAAAAACTGTTTTTT.

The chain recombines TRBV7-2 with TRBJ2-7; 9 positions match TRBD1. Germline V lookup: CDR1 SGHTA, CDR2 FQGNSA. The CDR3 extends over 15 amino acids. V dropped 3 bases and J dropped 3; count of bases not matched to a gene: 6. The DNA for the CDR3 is TGTGCCAGCAGCTTTCGGGACAGGGTTATCTACGAGCAGTACTTC. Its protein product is CASSFRDRVIYEQYF. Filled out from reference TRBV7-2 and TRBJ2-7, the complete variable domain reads GAGVSQSPSNKVTEKGKDVELRCDPISGHTALYWYRQSLGQGLEFLIYFQGNSAPDKSGLPSDRFSAERTGGSVSTLTIQRTQQEDSAVYLCASSFRDRVIYEQYFGPGTRLTVT.

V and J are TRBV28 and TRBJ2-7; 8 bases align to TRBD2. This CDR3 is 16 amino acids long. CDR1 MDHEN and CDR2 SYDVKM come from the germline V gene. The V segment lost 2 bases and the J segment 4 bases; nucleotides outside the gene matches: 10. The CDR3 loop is CASSLGAAGGGYEQYF. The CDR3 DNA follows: TGTGCCAGCAGTTTAGGCGCGGCGGGAGGCGGGTACGAGCAGTACTTC.

CDR3 in amino acids: CASSQVSPWKGYQPQHF. The CDR3 DNA reads TGCGCCAGCAGCCAAGTGTCCCCTTGGAAGGGCTATCAGCCCCAGCATTTT. The chain recombines TRBV4-1 with TRBJ1-5, with unresolved D. Trimming left V 1 base short and J 5 bases short, with 18 bases between. The germline V gene has CDR1 MGHRA and CDR2 YSYEKL. The CDR3 has 17 residues.

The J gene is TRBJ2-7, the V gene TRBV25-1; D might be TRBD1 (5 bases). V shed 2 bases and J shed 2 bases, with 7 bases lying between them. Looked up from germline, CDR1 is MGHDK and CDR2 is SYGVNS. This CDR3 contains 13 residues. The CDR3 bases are TGTGCCAGCAGTGAAAAGGGGACCTACGAGCAGTACTTC. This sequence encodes CASSEKGTYEQYF.

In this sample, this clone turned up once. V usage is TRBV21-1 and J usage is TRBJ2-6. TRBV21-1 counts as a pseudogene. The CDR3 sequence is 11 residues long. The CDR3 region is CASSKAVVLTF. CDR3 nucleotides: TGTGCCAGCAGCAAAGCGGTAGTCCTGACTTTC.